What follows are 29 T cell receptor beta chains derived from one specimen sequenced in a study of post-analysis software for immune sequencing data. Findings and caveats of the study: Patients had higher frequencies than controls of a few TRBV segments, including TRBV5-6, TRBV5-1 and TRBV20-1.

These TCRs' antigens remain unknown. Unique-molecular-identifier-tagged TCR beta cDNA libraries were used. TCRdb processed the PCR reads anew with MiXCR; each CDR3 protein has one entry. The sample has 740,000 or so distinct CDR3 sequences, about 57% seen once; the top ten hold 4.6%. The sample consisted of blood. The source of these receptors is a girl aged 10 to 17 with multiple sclerosis.

This clonotype was seen a few times. Germline and junction disagree at one end, which may indicate a read error. The V and J genes are TRBV15 and TRBJ1-2; no definite D call. Germline V gives CDR1 LNHNV, CDR2 YYDKDF (reference sequence). The CDR3 extends over 13 amino acids. CDR3 loop: CATSRDYTDGYTF. CDR3 nucleotides: TGCGCCACCAGCAGAGATTATACGGATGGCTACACCTTC.

The chain employs TRBV20-1 and TRBJ2-1, with TRBD1 as a possible D gene (5 bases). V lost 5 bases to trimming and J lost 5 bases, with 7 bases between them. The germline CDR1 and CDR2 sequences are DFQATT and SNEGSKA (reference sequence). The CDR3 runs 11 residues. DNA of the CDR3: TGCAGTGCTCAGGGAAACAATGAGCAGTTCTTC. Translated, it gives CSAQGNNEQFF.

This clonotype was counted a single time. V and J are TRBV7-6 and TRBJ2-2; unclear D gene. The V gene's germline CDR1 is SGHVS and CDR2 FNYEAQ. The V and J ends lost 5 bases and 5 bases respectively, with 15 bases between them. This CDR3 region has 15 residues. The CDR3 coding sequence is TGTGCCAGCAGCCTGCACAAGGAAGGGACCGGGGAGCTGTTTTTT. It is translated as CASSLHKEGTGELFF.

CDR3 DNA: TGTGCCAGCAGTGACGCCGGGACAGGGGTCTCGGGGCAGTTCTTC. Its translation: CASSDAGTGVSGQFF. This chain joins TRBV6-1 and TRBJ2-1, with 10 bases fitting TRBD1. The germline V gene encodes CDR1 MNHNS and CDR2 SASEGT. V shed 3 bases, J shed 12 bases, and the junction held 11 bases outside the gene matches. The CDR3 contains 15 residues.

The chain recombines TRBV12-3 or TRBV12-4 with TRBJ2-1, with D tentatively TRBD2 (5 bases). V shed 4 bases and J shed 1 base, with 11 bases lying between them. The CDR3 has 15 amino acids. In DNA form, the CDR3 reads TGTGCCAGCAGTTACGGGATACCTTCCTACAATGAGCAGTTCTTC. Translating it yields CASSYGIPSYNEQFF.

The chain has TRBV20-1 and TRBJ2-5; weak D call: TRBD1 (6 bases). V was trimmed by 8 bases and J by 5 bases, leaving 24 bases between them. The CDR3 covers 15 residues. In germline, CDR1 is DFQATT, CDR2 SNEGSKA (reference sequence). The CDR3 spells CSLPARSGVVETQYF. The DNA of the CDR3 is TGCAGTCTCCCCGCAAGGTCAGGGGTGGTGGAGACCCAGTACTTC.

This CDR3 is CATSRGQTGGETQYF. The CDR3 nucleotides read TGTGCCACCAGCAGAGGACAGACCGGTGGGGAGACCCAGTACTTC. The chain links TRBV15 to TRBJ2-5, with D maybe TRBD1 (5 bases). The CDR3 has 15 residues. V dropped 1 base and J dropped 5 bases, with 14 bases sitting between them. Per germline, CDR1 LNHNV and CDR2 YYDKDF (reference sequence).

The chain joins TRBV11-2 to TRBJ2-7; D is uncertain. The CDR3 spans 15 residues. Trimming pared 3 bases from V and 0 bases from J, leaving 12 bases between. Germline CDR1 is SGHAT and CDR2 is FQNNGV. The CDR3 loop is CASSFQRLSSYEQYF. Here the CDR3 DNA reads TGTGCCAGCAGCTTTCAGCGCCTGAGCTCCTACGAGCAGTACTTC.

This clonotype was observed a few times. The chain joins TRBV5-1 to TRBJ2-7, with D unresolved. The J call is in doubt because the DNA end fits TRBJ2-5 better. Germline lookup yields CDR1 SGHRS and CDR2 YFSETQ. This CDR3 has 13 residues. CDR3 protein: CASSPSDGETQYF. In DNA, the CDR3 is TGCGCCAGCAGTCCGTCCGATGGGGAGACCCAGTACTTC.

This chain uses TRBV12-3 or TRBV12-4 with TRBJ1-5; 7 bases match TRBD1. This CDR3 contains 15 residues. V lost 6 bases, J lost 3 bases, and 8 bases stayed unmatched. The CDR3 nucleotides are TGTGCCAGCAGGCCACAGGGGAACCTCAATCAGCCCCAGCATTTT. This encodes CASRPQGNLNQPQHF.

The V gene is TRBV29-1, the J gene TRBJ1-2; D gene ambiguous. The CDR3 consists of 13 residues. The V gene's germline CDR1 is SQVTM and CDR2 ANQGSEA. V gave up 0 bases and J gave up 7 bases, with 12 bases separating them. The CDR3 reads CSVEDGEVRGYTF. The CDR3 nucleotides read TGCAGCGTTGAAGACGGAGAAGTGCGTGGCTACACCTTC.

This clonotype was observed a few times. The V call is TRBV5-1, the J call TRBJ2-7, with D perhaps TRBD2 (5 bases). CDR3 length: 14 residues. V lost 0 bases, J lost 5 bases, and 12 bases lay in between. The germline CDR1 and CDR2 sequences are SGHRS and YFSETQ. The CDR3 loop is CASSLGVWGDEQYF. The CDR3 DNA is TGCGCCAGCAGCTTGGGGGTATGGGGAGACGAGCAGTACTTC.

This chain links TRBV27 with TRBJ2-1, with 10 bases aligning to TRBD1. With V trimmed by 3 bases and J by 7 bases, 6 bases remained unmatched. The CDR3 spans 15 residues. Germline CDR1 reads MNHEY; CDR2 reads SMNVEV (reference sequence). For the CDR3, the DNA is TGTGCCAGCAGTTTCAGAAAGGGACAGGGGAATGAGCAGTTCTTC. As protein: CASSFRKGQGNEQFF.

The rearrangement links TRBV20-1 to TRBJ1-5, with TRBD1 identical over 8 bases. The V gene's germline CDR1 is DFQATT and CDR2 SNEGSKA (reference sequence). CDR3 length: 13 residues. The junction had 3 bases not matched to a gene; V was cut back by 5 bases and J by 3 bases. The CDR3 sequence is CSAGGQDNQPQHF. In DNA form, the CDR3 reads TGCAGTGCTGGGGGACAGGACAATCAGCCCCAGCATTTT.

The J gene is TRBJ2-3, the V gene TRBV20-1; D call uncertain. V lost 1 base to trimming and J lost 2 bases, with 10 bases between them. The CDR3 spans 14 residues. CDR1 and CDR2 (germline): DFQATT, SNEGSKA (reference sequence). The CDR3 protein is CSARGVPHTDTQYF. CDR3 bases: TGCAGTGCTAGAGGGGTTCCGCACACAGATACGCAGTATTTT.

This clonotype was observed a handful of times. The V call is TRBV12-3 or TRBV12-4, the J call TRBJ2-7, with 7 nucleotides matching TRBD1. This CDR3 is built from 14 residues. The V gene end was trimmed by 6 bases and the J gene end by 3 bases; junction bases not matched to a gene: 8. The CDR3 DNA sequence: TGTGCCAGCAGCCTCCGGACAGGCCGCTACGAGCAGTACTTC. Translated: CASSLRTGRYEQYF.

The CDR3 sequence: CASSAYPLNEQFF. The CDR3 DNA reads as TGTGCCAGCAGCGCCTATCCCCTCAATGAGCAGTTCTTC. This sequence joins TRBV9 and TRBJ2-1; D ambiguous. Trimming left V 3 bases short and J 6 bases short, with 10 bases between. This CDR3 is built from 13 residues. Germline CDR1 is SGDLS and CDR2 is YYNGEE.

Concerning this clonotype: Sequence at one end of the junction differs from germline and may be a read error. The chain combines TRBV7-2 with TRBJ1-6; perhaps TRBD1 as D (6 bases). In germline, CDR1 is SGHTA, CDR2 FQGNSA. The CDR3 totals 14 residues. CDR3 in DNA: TGTGCCAGCAGTTTGGACAGATTTAATTCGCCCCTCCACTTT. This gives the protein CASSLDRFNSPLHF.

This sequence joins TRBV29-1 and TRBJ2-2; 10 bases align to TRBD1. This CDR3 spans 14 amino acids. The trim removed 7 bases at V and 3 bases at J, leaving 5 bases unmatched. From germline, CDR1 is SQVTM and CDR2 ANQGSEA. The CDR3 DNA reads TGCAGCGCCCGACAGGGGGCCGACACCGGGGAGCTGTTTTTT. Protein product: CSARQGADTGELFF.

The chain employs TRBV5-1 and TRBJ2-5; tentative D call: TRBD2 (5 bases). The ends were cut back, 4 bases at V and 5 bases at J, with 18 bases in the middle. From germline, CDR1 is SGHRS and CDR2 YFSETQ. CDR3 length: 15 residues. CDR3 sequence: CASSADEGRRETQYF. For the CDR3, the DNA is TGCGCCAGCAGCGCAGACGAGGGCCGGAGGGAGACCCAGTACTTC.

The chain carries TRBV20-1 and TRBJ2-3; 11 bases map to TRBD1. The CDR3 totals 15 residues. Germline V CDR1 and CDR2: DFQATT, SNEGSKA (reference sequence). The ends lost 5 bases at V and 3 bases at J; junction bases unmatched: 7. CDR3 DNA: TGCAGTGCTCCGGGGACAGGGGGAACGACAGATACGCAGTATTTT. Translation gives CSAPGTGGTTDTQYF.

This clonotype was detected only a few times. The rearrangement links TRBV20-1 to TRBJ2-7; 12 bases map to TRBD2. CDR3 length: 16 amino acids. Per germline, CDR1 DFQATT and CDR2 SNEGSKA (reference sequence). V gave up 3 bases and J gave up 7 bases; unmatched junction bases: 13. CDR3 sequence reads: CSARGGLAGPQREQYF. For the CDR3, the DNA is TGCAGTGCTAGGGGCGGACTAGCGGGGCCCCAACGAGAGCAGTACTTC.

This clonotype was detected only a few times. A read error may produce the germline difference seen at one junction end. V usage is TRBV7-7 and J usage is TRBJ2-1, with 11 bases aligning to TRBD1. CDR1 SSHAT and CDR2 FNYEAQ come from the germline V gene (reference sequence). The CDR3 extends over 15 amino acids. The CDR3 nucleotides read TGTGCTAGCAGCTTAGCCGGGACAGGGGGAGGTGAGCAGTTCTTC. Residues: CASSLAGTGGGEQFF.

This clonotype was counted between two and nine times. The rearrangement joins TRBV20-1 to TRBJ1-5, with TRBD1 identical over 7 bases. This CDR3 has 13 residues. Looked up from germline, CDR1 is DFQATT and CDR2 is SNEGSKA (reference sequence). V lost 5 bases to trimming and J lost 3 bases; unmatched junction nucleotides: 4. The CDR3 DNA reads as TGCAGTGCTTTGGGACAGAACAATCAGCCCCAGCATTTT. Amino acid sequence: CSALGQNNQPQHF.

V usage is TRBV3-1 and J usage is TRBJ2-1; TRBD2 agrees at 13 bases. V was clipped by 6 bases and J by 2 bases; unmatched bases: 7. There are 17 residues in the CDR3. Germline CDR1 is LGHDT and CDR2 is YNNKEL (reference sequence). As DNA, the CDR3 is TGTGCCAGCAGTCCTTGGACTAGCGGGGGTCCCTACAATGAGCAGTTCTTC. Amino acids: CASSPWTSGGPYNEQFF.

In its sample, this clonotype was seen a few times. This chain connects TRBV5-1 to TRBJ2-3, with 13 bases identical to TRBD2. Germline V lookup: CDR1 SGHRS, CDR2 YFSETQ. V trimming: 6 bases; J trimming: 1 base; junction bases outside the gene matches: 5. This CDR3 has 16 amino acids. The CDR3 DNA is TGCGCCAGCACCAACGGACTAGCGGGAGGCACAGATACGCAGTATTTT. It encodes CASTNGLAGGTDTQYF.

This clonotype was detected only a few times. This sequence joins TRBV29-1 and TRBJ2-7, with 7 positions matching TRBD1. Germline-derived CDR1 and CDR2 are SQVTM and ANQGSEA. J was trimmed by 5 bases and V by 7 bases; bases with no gene match: 11. The CDR3 sequence is 13 residues long. CDR3 region: CSAGLNRGHEQYF. The DNA for the CDR3 is TGCAGCGCTGGGTTAAACAGGGGCCACGAGCAGTACTTC.

V is TRBV12-3 or TRBV12-4 and J is TRBJ1-5, with D perhaps matching TRBD1 (5 bases). The CDR3 totals 14 residues. Between the trimmed V and J ends, which lost 6 bases and 3 bases, there was a span of 12 bases. The CDR3 coding sequence is TGTGCCAGCAGCTGGGAAGGGGCCAATCAGCCCCAGCATTTT. This translates into CASSWEGANQPQHF.

This chain uses TRBV5-5 with TRBJ2-2, with no clear D. V gave up 1 base and J gave up 0 bases, with 7 bases separating them. CDR3 length: 15 amino acids. Germline CDR1 and CDR2: SGHKS and YYEKEE (reference sequence). CDR3 sequence: CASSLWAANTGELFF. Here the CDR3 DNA reads TGTGCCAGCAGCTTGTGGGCGGCGAACACCGGGGAGCTGTTTTTT.